What follows is one TCR beta chain and its context. The antigen remains undetermined. These data originate in a study of OX40 agonist ivuxolimab in advanced cancers. Study-level points and caveats: Antigen targets of the expanded peripheral T cells went undetermined.

This CDR3 has 14 amino acids. CDR1 SGDLS and CDR2 YYNGEE come from the germline V gene. Trimming cost V 0 bases and J 4 bases, with 10 bases left between them. Produced via immunoSEQ multiplex PCR; TCRdb's table is partial and in-frame only. The sample records around 59,000 clones, more than 75% being singletons. This receptor was taken from an adult with an advanced solid tumor such as melanoma, head and neck, liver or kidney cancer. The chain joins TRBV9 to TRBJ1-2, with unresolved D. This material consisted of CD4+ or CD8+ T cells sorted from blood, taken in a trial of the OX40 agonist ivuxolimab. The CDR3 DNA reads TGTGCCAGCAGCGTAGCAGGCGTACCCTATGGCTACACCTTC. Amino acid sequence: CASSVAGVPYGYTF. The whole variable domain, filled in from reference TRBV9 and TRBJ1-2, reads DSGVTQTPKHLITATGQRVTLRCSPRSGDLSVYWYQQSLDQGLQFLIQYYNGEERAKGNILERFSAQQFPDLHSELNLSSLELGDSALYFCASSVAGVPYGYTFGSGTRLTVV.